This T cell receptor (beta chain) was profiled in a study of long-term antiretroviral therapy in people with HIV. Overall study results and limits: Clones that expanded before ART (that is, prior to treatment) dominated the repertoire at all time points.

The junction had 2 bases not matched to a gene; V was cut back by 6 bases and J by 4 bases. Germline V gene sequence: CDR1 SEHNR, CDR2 FQNEAQ (reference sequence). The CDR3 covers 12 residues. Version v3.0 of the immunoSEQ assay ran at survey level. The assay was immunoSEQ multiplex PCR, and TCRdb's table has in-frame clones only and misses some. The data hold tens of thousands of clones, with approximately 88% observed a single time. This clone was counted between two and nine times. Its antigen is unknown. The TCR comes from a man younger than 45 with HIV. V is TRBV7-9 and J is TRBJ1-2; 7 nucleotides agree with TRBD1. The source material was unsorted PBMCs, sampled about 4.1 years after starting antiretroviral therapy. The CDR3: CASSRDSYGYTF. Written as DNA, the CDR3 is TGTGCCAGCAGTCGGGACAGCTATGGCTACACCTTC.